Reported below is one T cell receptor beta chain. This entry comes from a study of blood T cell repertoires in COVID-19. Profiled with immunoSEQ multiplex PCR; TCRdb holds only in-frame clones, not every one. The profile shows about 250,000 clones, around 84% of them singletons. The CDR3 consists of 14 residues. The junction had 7 bases not matched to a gene; V was cut back by 5 bases and J by 6 bases. Germline V gene data show CDR1 as SGHVS and CDR2 as FQNEAQ. The source is a man aged 40-49 years who had recovered from COVID-19. Sequencing input: PBMCs or T cells enriched from blood (not recorded which). The rearrangement links TRBV7-8 to TRBJ1-2, with 9 bases matching TRBD1. The CDR3 protein is CASSLRQGEHGYTF. CDR3 nucleotides: TGTGCCAGCAGCCTGCGACAGGGGGAGCATGGCTACACCTTC.